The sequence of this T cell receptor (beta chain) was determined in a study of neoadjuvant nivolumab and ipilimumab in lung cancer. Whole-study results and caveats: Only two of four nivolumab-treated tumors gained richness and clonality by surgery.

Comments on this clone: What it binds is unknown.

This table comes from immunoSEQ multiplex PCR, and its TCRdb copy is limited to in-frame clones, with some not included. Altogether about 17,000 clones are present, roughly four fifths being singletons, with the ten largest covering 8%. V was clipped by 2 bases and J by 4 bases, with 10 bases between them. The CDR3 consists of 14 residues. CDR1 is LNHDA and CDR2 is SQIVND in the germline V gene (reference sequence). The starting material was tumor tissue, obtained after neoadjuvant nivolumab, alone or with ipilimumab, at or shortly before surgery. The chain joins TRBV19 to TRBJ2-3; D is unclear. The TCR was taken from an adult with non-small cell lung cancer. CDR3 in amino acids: CASSITGNADTQYF. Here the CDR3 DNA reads TGTGCCAGTAGTATAACGGGTAACGCAGATACGCAGTATTTT.